This T cell receptor beta chain derives from a study of regulatory T cells in long-lasting Graves disease (dated by TCRdb to about 2021). Background on the whole study: Newly diagnosed Graves' disease patients had taken antithyroid drugs for less than 3 months. Peripheral blood TCR sequencing and RNA sequencing compared persistent Graves' disease patients with newly diagnosed Graves' disease patients. The study was registered as a clinical trial and conducted in China. A total of around 35 samples were covered by TCR sequencing, comprising around 13 persistent and around 20 newly diagnosed Graves' disease patients. Overall study results and their limits: Persistent disease showed preferential use of TRBV28, TRBJ1-2 and TRBJ2-5, whereas newly diagnosed disease favored TRBV20-1 and TRBJ2-1. Sequencing and analysis were limited to the TCR beta chain. The authors noted that the small sample size was a limitation that may lower accuracy. Only peripheral blood was studied, because thyroid tissue, the primary lesion, was inaccessible. Patients with persistent disease shared more public clonotypes (fewer than 3,000) than newly diagnosed patients did (more than 900). Compared with newly diagnosed patients, persistent Graves' disease patients had lower TCR Shannon entropy and fewer highly expanded clones, which suggests clonal expansion.

Trimming removed 2 bases from V and 9 bases from J; the gene matches leave 6 bases unexplained. CDR3 length: 15 amino acids, cysteine to phenylalanine. This entry keeps only the CDR3 DNA: 45 bases, framed from base 1. Based on the germline V gene (reference sequence), the CDR1 and CDR2 sequences are LGHDT and YNNKEL. Many counts were recorded for this clonotype. Its antigen is still unknown. No much larger clone exists at a distance of one base, and base qualities are not known. The time point tag for this specimen amounts to: newly diagnosed GD, antithyroid drugs for less than 3 months. RNA was extracted from PBMCs in TRIzol for both TCR sequencing and RNA sequencing. Graves' disease was diagnosed according to American Thyroid Association guidelines. Recruitment of patients was carried out at an endocrinology department in Xi'an, China. Each patient gave around 9.2 milliliters of peripheral blood, collected in an EDTA anticoagulant tube. Ficoll Paque Plus density gradient separation was used to isolate PBMCs, and no further T cell sorting was done. An Agilent 2100 Bioanalyzer and agarose gel were used to check RNA quality, and a NanoDrop 2000 was used to measure RNA concentration.

Library creation used multiplex PCR. Sequenced on an Illumina HiSeq 4000. TCR beta libraries were built with iRepertoire HTBI primers and Arm-PCR amplification of CDR3 regions. Before sequencing, the PCR products went through gel purification. In the authors' own workflow: Across samples, fewer than 70 TRBV and 15 or so TRBJ segments were identified and used for gene usage analysis of CDR3 amino acid clonotypes. COPE and FqMerger were used to merge the filtered high-quality paired reads into contigs. BLAST was used to align contigs to IMGT TRBV, TRBD and TRBJ reference genes, with CDR3 defined following IMGT. Clonotypes above 0.1% frequency were classified as highly expanded clones. Repertoire diversity was measured by Shannon entropy, and V-J evenness by the Gini coefficient. Clonotypes shared by more than one individual were considered public. The public reads were quality trimmed at Q25 with fastp and then assembled into clones with MiXCR by TCRdb, keeping productive beta chains. All rows with the same CDR3 protein become a single entry with the most common DNA and genes. The authors' filters were not applied to this entry. This sample has 350,000 to 550,000 distinct CDR3 sequences in its table, and around 14% of those were observed once. 16% of the sample belongs to the ten largest clones.

These same records also appear under a second study, on T cells in Graves' hyperthyroidism and ophthalmopathy. Taken from the second paper: Stable Graves' hyperthyroidism was defined as no progression to ophthalmopathy during 18 months of follow-up. Hyperthyroidism patients were newly diagnosed, had a disease duration of under 2 months, and were aged 18 to 65 years. Patients with uncontrolled infections, other autoimmune diseases, pregnancy or lactation were excluded. Diagnoses were based on clinical symptoms, serum thyroxine and TRAb, thyroid ultrasound and orbital computed tomography. The first round of RT-PCR for the TCR CDR3 was performed with the HTBI primer set and the Qiagen OneStep RT-PCR kit. Most expanded thyroid clonotypes (frequency above 0.001) were also found in blood, which suggests that blood repertoires may mirror thyroid immune responses. A model built on a 13 V-J signature distinguished ophthalmopathy from stable hyperthyroidism, reaching 85% to 90% sensitivity and 81.08% specificity in cross-validation and 80%/75% in testing. In validation, the model predicted progression to ophthalmopathy with roughly 66% sensitivity and 72% to 85% specificity, a median of approximately 6.7 months before onset. To identify TCR V-J signatures that set the groups apart, the researchers used a discovery cohort of 90 to 100 patients, made up of 43 with Graves' ophthalmopathy and some 56 with stable Graves' hyperthyroidism. Prospective prediction of ophthalmopathy was tested in an independent validation cohort consisting of fewer than 20 hyperthyroidism patients and around 16 patients who later progressed to ophthalmopathy. The roughly 91 discovery patients were randomly split 7:3 into training and test sets. In addition, the study compared T-cell repertoires in thyroid tissue and in blood from six Graves' hyperthyroidism patients. After blood sampling, hyperthyroidism patients were treated with methimazole at a starting dose of 30 mg daily, and ophthalmopathy patients were treated with high-dose intravenous methylprednisolone. The libraries were constructed in a second round of multiplex PCR and then size-selected and purified. The libraries were sequenced on an Illumina HiSeq2000 using paired-end 100 bp reads. SOAPnuke was used to process the raw data, throwing out any read that contained adapters or uncalled bases, had a mean Phred below 15, or lacked an exact constant-primer or identifier match. High-quality paired reads were merged using COPE v1.2.5, and each unique nucleotide sequence was defined as a clonotype. Clonotypes were aligned to IMGT TRBV, TRBD and TRBJ reference segments using MiTCR v1.1. Analysis was restricted to V-J combinations with a frequency above 0.0001, which covered about 99% of repertoires. A TCS score was defined as the ratio of F50 (clonal expansion) to E x V (chaos), with BLOSUM62-based TCRdist applied between CDR3 peptides within each V-J. Welch's t-statistics and random forest reduced 500 to 650 V-J features to 13, which were used in a naive Bayes classifier (R e1071). No statistical method was used to fix the sample size in advance, and group allocation was not hidden from the investigators. The paper reports TCR Vbeta CDR3 sequencing of some 140 peripheral blood samples: around 41 ophthalmopathy, roughly 80 hyperthyroidism and around 17 progressor patients.

The specimen comprised peripheral blood mononuclear cells (PBMCs), sampled at new diagnosis, from a patient treated with antithyroid drugs. The chain uses TRBV3-1 and TRBJ2-1; 11 nucleotides in the junction match TRBD2. This TCR was recovered from a woman between 25 and 40 years old with Graves disease. Donor details come from another sample of the same person, matched by shared clones. CDR3 loop: CASSQLAGGPGEQFF. The bases are TGTGCCAGCAGCCAACTAGCGGGGGGCCCTGGTGAGCAGTTCTTC.